A selection of T cell receptor beta chains follows, all from one sample in a study of cytomegalovirus exposure and HLA in healthy donors. Measured with immunoSEQ multiplex PCR; TCRdb has only the in-frame clones, and not every one. The repertoire has around 150,000 clones, about 68% of them found once; the top ten carry about 1.5%. The sequenced sample was PBMCs. These TCRs come from a human donor in good health. The conserved cysteine and the conserved F or W are not part of the CDR3 here.

j_call v_call cdr3_aa
TRBJ2-5 TRBV19 ASSGTSGNQETQY
TRBJ2-5 TRBV6-5 ASSPRTGDAETQY
TRBJ2-3 TRBV5-4 ASSWAGTKSTDTQY
TRBJ2-2 TRBV6-5 ASSYSPDRGSGELF
TRBJ2-3 TRBV6-4 ASSLGLAGGYTQY
TRBJ2-7 TRBV5-6 ASSSRQGANEQY
TRBJ2-7 TRBV19 ASSIGGRAYEQY
TRBJ2-7 TRBV6-5 ASSSGGSYEQY
TRBJ1-1 TRBV2 ASSWGGRPEAF
TRBJ2-1 TRBV19 ASSIQGEGFNEQF
TRBJ1-3 TRBV5-1 ASSLRSSSERYSGNTIY
TRBJ2-7 TRBV5-4 ASSLPGVYYEQY
TRBJ2-7 TRBV5-1 ASSPLGGSSYEQY
TRBJ2-7 TRBV7-6 ASSFGQARGEQY
TRBJ1-1 TRBV19 ASSSRAEAF
TRBJ2-1 TRBV27 ASRQGLAVSYNEQF
TRBJ2-5 TRBV5-6 ASSLVGLAGGETQY
TRBJ2-3 TRBV5-1 ASSRSEGRYDTQY
TRBJ1-2 TRBV28 ASSLTAATYGYT
TRBJ2-1 TRBV6-1 ASSERVISYNEQF
TRBJ1-5 TRBV28 ASSSGGDGQPQH
TRBJ1-6 TRBV5-1 ASSLVGVGYSPLH
TRBJ2-7 TRBV4-1 ASSPRQGGYEQY
TRBJ2-1 TRBV9 ASSVTSGVGNEQF
TRBJ1-2 TRBV4-3 ASSQDSRYGYT
TRBJ2-7 TRBV14 ASSHSGGHLSYEQY
TRBJ1-5 TRBV28 ASSLYAGSSNQPQH
TRBJ2-3 TRBV28 ASKMGLQDTQY
TRBJ2-1 TRBV9 ASSVATSGRAYNEQF
TRBJ2-1 TRBV18 ASSPSTKNEQF
TRBJ2-6 TRBV5-6 ASSPGFGANVLT